The present T cell receptor (beta chain) was sequenced within a study of blood T cell repertoires in COVID-19. Study summary: T cells, B-cell-depleted T cells, or PBMCs supplied cDNA or gDNA.

CDR3 size: 13 residues. V dropped 2 bases and J dropped 6 bases, with 8 bases sitting between them. CDR1 is SGHNT and CDR2 is YYREEE in the germline V gene (reference sequence). As processed by the authors: Reference gene primer amplification gave estimated nucleated cell counts. Assay used: immunoSEQ multiplex PCR; TCRdb lists only in-frame clones, some missing. That table furnishes V, J and clone size, whereas the DNA furnished D and trimming. The table lists 300,000 or so clones, approximately 87% of them singletons. The sequenced sample consisted of peripheral blood. The V gene is TRBV5-4, the J gene TRBJ1-4; possibly TRBD1 for D (5 bases). This clonotype was obtained from a woman between 40 and 50 years old who had recovered from COVID-19. CDR3 bases: TGTGCCAGCAGCTTCAGGGTGGATGAAAAACTGTTTTTT. It encodes CASSFRVDEKLFF. Variable domain in full (rest from reference TRBV5-4 and TRBJ1-4): ETGVTQSPTHLIKTRGQQVTLRCSSQSGHNTVSWYQQALGQGPQFIFQYYREEENGRGNFPPRFSGLQFPNYSSELNVNALELDDSALYLCASSFRVDEKLFFGSGTQLSVL.